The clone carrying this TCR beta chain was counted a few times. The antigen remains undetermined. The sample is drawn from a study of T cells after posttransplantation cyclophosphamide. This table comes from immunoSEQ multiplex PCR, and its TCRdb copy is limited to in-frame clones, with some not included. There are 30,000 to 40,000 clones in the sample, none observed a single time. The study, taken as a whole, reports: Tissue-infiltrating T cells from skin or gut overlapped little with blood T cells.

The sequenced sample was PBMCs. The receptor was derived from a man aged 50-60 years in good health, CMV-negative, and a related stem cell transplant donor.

The CDR3 sequence: CASSRGGSETQYF. CDR3 bases: TGTGCCAGCTCACGAGGTGGGTCGGAGACCCAGTACTTC. The chain links TRBV18 to TRBJ2-5; no clear D gene. The CDR3 has 13 amino acids. V lost 4 bases, J lost 5 bases, and 11 bases lay in between. Germline values: CDR1 KGHSH, CDR2 LQKENI.